A selection of T cell receptor beta chains follows, all from one sample in a study of cytomegalovirus exposure and HLA in healthy donors. The repertoire was sequenced with immunoSEQ multiplex PCR; TCRdb's copy has only in-frame clones and lacks some. The table records 85,000 to 100,000 clones, over 70% of them present only once. The sample was PBMCs. Receptors were obtained from a girl aged 2 to 9 in good health and CMV-seropositive. CDR3s include the opening cysteine and the closing phenylalanine or tryptophan. The D gene is left open where the match is weak. The size of a clone is reported for some rows only, either as once, few or many, or as a class for expanded clones.

d_call j_call v_call clone_size cdr3_nt cdr3_aa
TRBD2 TRBJ2-1 TRBV9 . TGTGCCAGCAGTGGAGGACTAGAGAGGGGTGAGCAGTTCTTC CASSGGLERGEQFF
TRBD2 TRBJ2-5 TRBV7-3 . TGTGCCAGCAGCTCGGGGGGGGAGACCCAGTACTTC CASSSGGETQYF
. TRBJ2-7 TRBV30 . TGTGCCTGGAGTGTACTCTACGAGCAGTACTTC CAWSVLYEQYF
TRBD2 TRBJ2-1 TRBV7-9 . TGTGCCAGCAGCCTAGCGGCCCTCGACAATGAGCAGTTCTTC CASSLAALDNEQFF
. TRBJ2-1 TRBV28 . TGTGCCAGCAGTTTACCAGCGGAAATCTACAATGAGCAGTTCTTC CASSLPAEIYNEQFF
TRBD2 TRBJ2-1 TRBV30 . TGTGCCTGGCTGGCTAGCGGGAGCAATGAGCAGTTCTTC CAWLASGSNEQFF
. TRBJ1-2 TRBV28 . TGTGCCAGCAGCCTTGACACGCGATATGGCTACACCTTC CASSLDTRYGYTF
. TRBJ2-1 TRBV29-1 . TGCAGCGTCGCGGGGGCGGCCAATGAGCAGTTCTTC CSVAGAANEQFF
TRBD1 TRBJ2-7 TRBV4-1 . TGCGCCAGCAGCCTATTTTCACAGGGGACAACCTACGAGCAGTACTTC CASSLFSQGTTYEQYF
. TRBJ1-4 TRBV27 . TGTGCCAGCAGTTTGGTGTTATCATCGGGACACCCTGAAAAACTGTTTTTT CASSLVLSSGHPEKLFF
TRBD2 TRBJ2-2 TRBV6-5 . TGTGCCAGCAGTACGGGACTAGCGGGTCTCGGGGAGCTGTTTTTT CASSTGLAGLGELFF
TRBD1 TRBJ1-2 TRBV27 . TGTGCCAGCAGCCGTGGACAGGCGAAGGGCTATGGCTACACCTTC CASSRGQAKGYGYTF
. TRBJ2-3 TRBV29-1 few TGCAGCGTTGAAGATCCAACAAACACAGATACGCAGTATTTT CSVEDPTNTDTQYF
. TRBJ1-1 TRBV7-9 . TGTGCCAGCAGCTCACCTATGACAGAGAACACTGAAGCTTTCTTT CASSSPMTENTEAFF
. TRBJ2-7 TRBV5-1 . TGCGCCAGCAGCTTGTCAGCAGGGATCTACGAGCAGTACTTC CASSLSAGIYEQYF
TRBD2 TRBJ2-1 TRBV6-4 . TGTGCCAGCAGTGACGGTAGCGGGAGCAATGAGCAGTTCTTC CASSDGSGSNEQFF
TRBD1 TRBJ2-7 TRBV10-3 . TGTGCCATCAGTGTCCACAGGGGGCGTTCGTGGGATACCTACGAGCAGTACTTC CAISVHRGRSWDTYEQYF
TRBD2 TRBJ2-5 TRBV10-2 . TGCGCCAGCGGGGGACTAGCGGCACAAGAGACCCAGTACTTC CASGGLAAQETQYF
TRBD1 TRBJ1-5 TRBV28 . TGTGCCAGCAGTTCCCCATCAGGACAGGGGAGCAATCAGCCCCAGCATTTT CASSSPSGQGSNQPQHF
. TRBJ1-2 TRBV5-4 . TGTGCCAGCAGCTTGGGTGGGGGGGCGATTCCCTATGGCTACACCTTC CASSLGGGAIPYGYTF
. TRBJ2-1 TRBV10-3 few TGTGCCATCAAGGGGGGAGGGCCCTACAATGAGCAGTTCTTC CAIKGGGPYNEQFF
. TRBJ2-7 TRBV27 few TGTGCCAGCCTTGGGGGCTCCCACGAGCAGTACTTC CASLGGSHEQYF
TRBD2 TRBJ2-1 TRBV30 few TGTGCCTGGATGACTAGCGGGATTCTTAATGAGCAGTTCTTC CAWMTSGILNEQFF
TRBD1 TRBJ1-1 TRBV6-5 once TGTGCCAGCACCACGGACAGGTTGAACACTGAAGCTTTCTTT CASTTDRLNTEAFF
TRBD1 TRBJ1-1 TRBV4-3 . TGCGCCAGCAGCCGGGGACAGGGCGGTGAAGCTTTCTTT CASSRGQGGEAFF
. TRBJ2-3 TRBV4-1 . TGCGCCAGCAGCCAAGTTTACTCGCGCCGCAACCTCACAGATACGCAGTATTTT CASSQVYSRRNLTDTQYF
. TRBJ2-7 TRBV30 once TGTGCCTGGAGTCCACAAGTCCTCTACGAGCAGTACTTC CAWSPQVLYEQYF
TRBD2 TRBJ2-7 TRBV28 . TGTGCCAGCAGCACACCAAGTCGGACTAGCGGGGACTACGAGCAGTACTTC CASSTPSRTSGDYEQYF
TRBD1 TRBJ2-7 TRBV11-2 . TGTGCCAGCAGCCCGACAGGGAGCGAGCAGTACTTC CASSPTGSEQYF
TRBD1 TRBJ1-2 TRBV30 . TGTGCCTGGAGTGTTAGGGGGCGGTATGGCTACACCTTC CAWSVRGRYGYTF
TRBD1 TRBJ1-1 TRBV7-2 . TGTGCCAGCAGCACTCAGGGGGGCACTGAAGCTTTCTTT CASSTQGGTEAFF
TRBD2 TRBJ2-7 TRBV4-3 once TGCGCCAGCAGCCATGGACTAGCGGGAGGAGTAAGTTCCTACGAGCAGTACTTC CASSHGLAGGVSSYEQYF
TRBD1 TRBJ2-7 TRBV28 . TGTGCCAGCAGTTTAAAATGGGGACAGGGAAACGAGCAGTACTTC CASSLKWGQGNEQYF
. TRBJ2-1 TRBV11-1 . TGTGCCAGCAGCTTAGCGACAGTACCCTACAATGAGCAGTTCTTC CASSLATVPYNEQFF
. TRBJ1-5 TRBV6-5 . TGTGCCAGCAGTTACCAGGCAGACAGGAATCAGCCCCAGCATTTT CASSYQADRNQPQHF
TRBD1 TRBJ2-3 TRBV5-1 . TGCGCCAGCAGCATGGGACAGGGGATAGATACGCAGTATTTT CASSMGQGIDTQYF
TRBD1 TRBJ2-3 TRBV28 . TGTGCCAGCAGCTATAGGGACAGACTCACAGATACGCAGTATTTT CASSYRDRLTDTQYF
. TRBJ1-2 TRBV2 . TGTGCCAGCAGCACGACAGCAATCTATGGCTACACCTTC CASSTTAIYGYTF
. TRBJ2-7 TRBV5-1 . TGCGCCAGCAGGGAGACAGGCCGATACGAGCAGTACTTC CASRETGRYEQYF
. TRBJ1-5 TRBV7-2 . TGTGCCAGCAGCTTATATATGGCGGCCGAGAATCAGCCCCAGCATTTT CASSLYMAAENQPQHF
. TRBJ1-1 TRBV6-1 . TGTGCCAGCAGTCAGGTGAACACTGAAGCTTTCTTT CASSQVNTEAFF
. TRBJ2-5 TRBV30 . TGTGCCTGGAGTTCGGAGACCCAGTACTTC CAWSSETQYF
. TRBJ2-1 TRBV7-7 . TGTGCTAGCAGCGATAAGACCCAGGGGAGGGCGGGCTACAATGAGCAGTTCTTC CASSDKTQGRAGYNEQFF
TRBD1 TRBJ2-7 TRBV18 . TGTGCCAGCTCACCTAAGCCGGGACAGGGTTACGAGCAGTACTTC CASSPKPGQGYEQYF
. TRBJ2-7 TRBV27 . TGTGCCAGCAGTTCAACCAGGGGAACCAACGAGCAGTACTTC CASSSTRGTNEQYF
. TRBJ2-2 TRBV1 . TGCACCAGCAGCCAATTTTTAGTACTAGCGGGAGAATCCGGGGAGCTGTTTTTT CTSSQFLVLAGESGELFF
TRBD1 TRBJ2-2 TRBV28 . TGTGCCAGCAGTTTTGCCGGGACAGGGTTTACCGGGGAGCTGTTTTTT CASSFAGTGFTGELFF
. TRBJ1-3 TRBV6-1 . TGTGCCACCTCCACCCCCGAGACTGGAAACACCATATATTTT CATSTPETGNTIYF
TRBD2 TRBJ2-1 TRBV19 . TGTGCCAGTAAACGGGAGGGCCTCTACAATGAGCAGTTCTTC CASKREGLYNEQFF
. TRBJ1-1 TRBV18 . TGTGCCAGCTCACCACGCAGGGACTGTGCTTTCTTT CASSPRRDCAFF
. TRBJ1-5 TRBV5-6 few TGTGCCAGCAGCTTGGCTGGGCCGTTTAGCAATCAGCCCCAGCATTTT CASSLAGPFSNQPQHF